This T cell receptor beta chain was retrieved from a study of blood T cell repertoires in COVID-19. Study as a whole: The United States, Italy and Spain were the sources of the acute and convalescent COVID-19 samples.

Original data processing: It was from reference gene primer amplification that nucleated cell counts were estimated. TCRdb keeps only in-frame clones here, not all; method: immunoSEQ multiplex PCR. That table gives V, J and clone size, and the DNA gave D and trimming. Here the sample spans 250,000 to 300,000 clones, approximately 82% being singletons. Sequencing was performed on peripheral blood. The sequence was collected from a man aged 55-75 years who had recovered from COVID-19.

The chain's CDR3 is CASSIVGPEKLFF. CDR3 in DNA: TGTGCCAGTAGTATTGTCGGTCCTGAAAAACTGTTTTTT. The chain recombines TRBV19 with TRBJ1-4; D uncertain. Between the trimmed V and J ends, which lost 3 bases and 7 bases, there was a span of 9 bases. The V gene's germline CDR1 is LNHDA and CDR2 SQIVND (reference sequence). The CDR3 spans 13 residues.